The next 3 T cell receptor beta chains were all read from a single sample in a study of identical twins. TCRdb re-called the 5' RACE reads with MiXCR, one entry per CDR3 protein. Of 250,000 to 300,000 distinct CDR3 sequences in the sample, around 8% were seen once. This sample also belongs to another study, concerning yellow fever vaccine responses in identical twins.

What was sequenced was CD8+ T cells sorted from blood. These receptors were obtained from a woman under 30 in good health.

This clonotype has ten or more counts. V and J are TRBV29-1 and TRBJ2-1; D is undetermined. Germline V lookup: CDR1 SQVTM, CDR2 ANQGSEA. The length of the CDR3 is 11 residues. Trimming stripped 7 bases from V and 9 bases from J, with 13 bases between. The CDR3 nucleotides are TGCAGCGCCAAACCCTTTGGTGAGCAGTTCTTC. Translated: CSAKPFGEQFF.

In this sample, this clonotype turned up a few times. This chain connects TRBV7-2 to TRBJ2-1; 12 positions agree with TRBD2. J lost 9 bases, V lost 2 bases, and 5 bases had no gene match. The V gene's germline CDR1 is SGHTA and CDR2 FQGNSA. The CDR3 covers 15 residues. The CDR3 loop is CASSLLLAGGSEQFF. In DNA form, the CDR3 reads TGTGCCAGCAGCTTACTGCTAGCGGGGGGGAGTGAGCAGTTCTTC.

The sample holds a few counts of this clonotype. The genes are TRBV10-3 and TRBJ1-1; D perhaps matches TRBD1 (5 bases). This CDR3 is 13 amino acids long. Germline CDR1 and CDR2: ENHRY and SYGVKD. V gave up 0 bases and J gave up 5 bases, with 7 bases separating them. Here the CDR3 reads CAISESGGTEAFF. The CDR3 DNA follows: TGTGCCATCAGTGAGTCTGGGGGAACTGAAGCTTTCTTT.